This T cell receptor beta chain was documented in a study of tissue T cells after allogeneic stem cell transplantation (dated 2022 in TCRdb). In the study overall: The study profiled TCR beta repertoires in many tissues obtained from research autopsies of patients with and without GVHD, and also in mouse models of GVHD. The human arm was a prospective observational study without blinding or randomization. Overall study results and their limits: A small and clinically heterogeneous patient cohort was studied, and sampling depth was acknowledged as a limitation. Few T cell clones were found to be shared across patients, but shared repertoire signatures across patients were revealed in a tissue-specific fashion by motif-based clustering. Within patients, how anatomically similar tissues were was a major factor shaping TCR repertoire composition, regardless of disease or transplant status. The study did not establish which tissue TCRs were alloreactive or antigen-specific, and some clones may have been host cells that persisted. In both patients and mice, T cells from blood and spleen picked up only a limited part of the TCR repertoire that was detected in tissues.

With regard to this clone: Its antigen target is currently unknown. Mouse gene names and germline sequences are the ones reported for this receptor. The CDR3 extends 1 residue past the end of the read, so its final part is completed from the germline J gene.

The time point label here, explained by the study, means: mouse harvest day 14 after allogeneic transplant. Each mouse graft consisted of 10^7 T-cell-depleted bone marrow cells plus 10^6 splenic CD5+ T cells and was given by tail vein injection. A major MHC-mismatch B6 (H2b) into BALB/c (H2d) model was used to model mouse GVHD, and tissues were profiled at day 7 or 14. On day 7 or 14 post-transplant, mouse tissues and retro-orbital blood were harvested with separate sterile tools for each animal, and livers were flushed before harvest. Before genomic DNA isolation with the DNeasy Blood & Tissue Kit, mouse tissues were minced with razor blades in buffered saline. Libraries were prepared through the immunoSEQ multiplex PCR assay. Adaptive Biotechnologies performed the TCRbeta CDR3 sequencing at survey depth and reported CDR3 sequences, V/J genes, productive frequency and template counts. Amplification of TCR beta CDR3 regions started from genomic DNA instead of RNA. In the original analysis: Pairwise repertoire overlap between tissues was quantified with Jensen-Shannon divergence, where 1 means complete divergence and 0 identical. Tissues were clustered by single-linkage agglomerative hierarchical clustering of pairwise JSD values and displayed as dendrograms. GLIPH2 was run on all patient samples with simulation_depth 1000, kmer_min_depth 3, cdr3_length_cutoff 8, keeping groups with more than two unique CDR3s. A standardized tissue-overlap score extrapolated Jaccard GLIPH-group overlap across patients to a standard repertoire size of 1000 clones. Linear mixed-effect models, with tissue included as a fixed effect and individual included as a random effect, were used to assess associations of diversity with clinical or experimental variables. Not all clones reach the TCRdb copy of this immuneACCESS table, which keeps in-frame sequences only. Checked studies attribute under half of the gap to unresolved V genes and leave the rest unexplained. From that table come the V and J calls and clone size; the DNA was used to work out D and trimming. The sample contains over 5,500 clones, around 48% of them found a single time. The ten top clones hold 39% of the sample.

The junction carries 7 bases between V and J, which are trimmed by 3 bases and 3 bases respectively. Based on the germline V gene (reference sequence), the CDR1 and CDR2 sequences are NSQYPW and LRSPGD. The CDR3, cysteine through phenylalanine, is 13 amino acids long. Only the CDR3 bases that were read are kept: 36 of them, in frame from base 1. The sequencing input was gut tissue. The sequence joins TRBV1 to TRBJ2-4; the D call is possibly TRBD1 or TRBD2, each sharing 6 bases. The TCR comes from a female BALB/c mouse given C57BL/6 T cells with graft-versus-host disease after an allogeneic hematopoietic cell transplant. The part of the CDR3 DNA that was read is TGCACCTGCAGTGCTGGGGGCCAAAACACCTTGTAC. It specifies CTCSAGGQNTLY. The full CDR3 reads CTCSAGGQNTLYF.